Below, 10 T cell receptor beta chains from the same sample are listed, as sequenced in a study of T cells in Graves' hyperthyroidism and ophthalmopathy. Amplification of TCR beta CDR3 regions used RNA as the template. With the HTBI primer set, the TCR CDR3 went through a first round of RT-PCR. TCRdb recomputed calls from the multiplex PCR reads with MiXCR, one row per CDR3 protein. This table holds around 450,000 distinct CDR3 sequences, approximately 15% found once. Sequenced sample: blood. The receptors come from a woman younger than 30 with Graves' hyperthyroidism.

DNA for the CDR3: TGTGCCAGCAGCTCCGACTGGACAGGGGCCACGAGCTCCTACAATGAGCAGTTCTTC. Protein product: CASSSDWTGATSSYNEQFF. V usage is TRBV7-9 and J usage is TRBJ2-1; 9 nucleotides match TRBD1. Germline V lookup: CDR1 SEHNR, CDR2 FQNEAQ (reference sequence). Trimming cost V 4 bases and J 0 bases; bases outside gene matches: 13. CDR3 length equals 19 residues.

The chain has TRBV27 and TRBJ1-2; D not certain. This CDR3 contains 15 residues. Germline CDR1 MNHEY, CDR2 SMNVEV (reference sequence). Trimming removed 6 bases at V and 4 bases at J, with 18 bases between. The CDR3 here is CASSLPPREPYGYTF. The CDR3 coding sequence is TGTGCCAGCAGCCTACCGCCGAGGGAGCCCTATGGCTACACCTTC.

This clonotype showed up many times. This rearrangement joins TRBV28 to TRBJ2-5; 8 positions agree with TRBD2. The trim removed 5 bases at V and 5 bases at J, leaving 16 bases unmatched. CDR1 is MDHEN and CDR2 is SYDVKM in the germline V gene. The CDR3 is made up of 17 amino acids. CDR3 loop: CASSPFIGAGVEETQYF. The DNA of the CDR3 is TGTGCCAGCAGTCCCTTCATAGGAGCGGGAGTGGAGGAGACCCAGTACTTC.

This clonotype occurred many times. This chain links TRBV7-3 with TRBJ2-7; the D gene could be TRBD1 or TRBD2 (5 bases each). The germline V and J ends were trimmed by 2 bases and 1 base, with 18 bases remaining between them. Looked up from germline, CDR1 is SGHTA and CDR2 is FQGTGA. CDR3 length: 17 amino acids. CDR3 protein: CASSLLRGSGTSYEQYF. Here the CDR3 DNA reads TGTGCCAGCAGCTTATTACGGGGATCCGGGACGTCCTACGAGCAGTACTTC.

The chain employs TRBV28 and TRBJ2-4; D is possibly TRBD1 (6 bases). Germline-derived CDR1 and CDR2 are MDHEN and SYDVKM. V was cut by 7 bases and J by 6 bases, with 22 bases left in between. This CDR3 contains 16 residues. The DNA of the CDR3 is TGTGCCAGCACCAACACGGGGAAGGGGGAACTAAACATTCAGTACTTC. It translates to CASTNTGKGELNIQYF. The full variable domain, rest sourced from reference TRBV28 and TRBJ2-4, is DVKVTQSSRYLVKRTGEKVFLECVQDMDHENMFWYRQDPGLGLRLIYFSYDVKMKEKGDIPEGYSVSREKKERFSLILESASTNQTSMYLCASTNTGKGELNIQYFGAGTRLSVL.

This clonotype was found a few times. V gene TRBV5-5 combines with J gene TRBJ1-2; 8 bases line up with TRBD1. The germline V gene encodes CDR1 SGHKS and CDR2 YYEKEE (reference sequence). The CDR3 contains 16 residues. With V trimmed by 4 bases and J by 6 bases, 14 bases remained unmatched. The chain's CDR3 is CASSDQPNRGSDGYTF. The CDR3 region has the DNA TGTGCCAGCAGCGATCAGCCTAACAGGGGGTCGGATGGCTACACCTTC.

Ten or more counts support this clonotype. The J gene is TRBJ2-1, the V gene TRBV28; 9 nucleotides line up with TRBD2. The J segment lost 7 bases and the V segment lost 10 bases, leaving 5 bases of the junction unmatched. CDR3 length: 12 residues. Germline V gene data show CDR1 as MDHEN and CDR2 as SYDVKM. CDR3 region: CATGTSRNEQFF. CDR3 sequence (DNA): TGTGCCACCGGGACTAGCAGGAATGAGCAGTTCTTC.

This clonotype was counted ten times or more. The chain links TRBV20-1 to TRBJ2-7; D remains ambiguous. CDR1 and CDR2 from the germline V gene are DFQATT and SNEGSKA (reference sequence). V lost 5 bases to trimming and J lost 3 bases, with 17 bases between them. The CDR3 covers 14 residues. For the CDR3, the DNA is TGCAGTGCTGCTTCCCAGCTTTCGGGCTACGAGCAGTACTTC. Its translation: CSAASQLSGYEQYF.

This clonotype has a handful of counts. The genes are TRBV9 and TRBJ1-2; tentatively, D is TRBD1 (6 bases). The germline V gene encodes CDR1 SGDLS and CDR2 YYNGEE. The CDR3 consists of 15 residues. V was shortened by 0 bases and J by 4 bases, with 13 bases between the two germline ends. The CDR3 here is CASSVAGGLSYGYTF. CDR3 DNA: TGTGCCAGCAGCGTAGCGGGGGGCCTCTCCTATGGCTACACCTTC.

This clonotype showed up many times. The chain carries TRBV7-8 and TRBJ1-1; D is perhaps TRBD1 (5 bases). Trimming removed 8 bases at V and 0 bases at J, with 7 bases between. Per the germline V gene, CDR1 is SGHVS and CDR2 is FQNEAQ. CDR3 length equals 12 residues. The CDR3 DNA reads as TGTGCCAGCCGGGGGATGAACACTGAAGCTTTCTTT. This codes for CASRGMNTEAFF.